This record looks at one T cell receptor beta chain sequence and its context. Germline CDR1 is SNHLY and CDR2 is FYNNEI. The CDR3 is made up of 13 amino acids. Losses at the gene ends were 6 bases for V and 7 bases for J; bases not matched to a gene: 6. The data were obtained in a study of control samples from healthy donors and cancer patients. TCRdb's table, derived via immunoSEQ multiplex PCR, lists solely in-frame clones and lacks some. The sample has fewer than 500,000 clones, approximately 90% seen once. V usage is TRBV2 and J usage is TRBJ1-5; 7 bases fit TRBD1. The receptor was isolated from a man aged 35-49 years with head and neck cancer. Sequencing was done on a sample of PBMCs. DNA for the CDR3: TGTGCCAGCAGAGGGGACAGTAAGCAGCCCCAGCATTTT. Protein product: CASRGDSKQPQHF.